These T cell receptor beta chains were read from a single sample in a study of T cells in Graves' hyperthyroidism and ophthalmopathy. One entry per CDR3 protein results from TCRdb running MiXCR on the multiplex PCR reads. Altogether about 98,000 distinct CDR3 sequences are present, around 40% being singletons, with the ten largest covering around 9.6%. The sequenced sample consisted of peripheral blood or thyroid tissue (not recorded which). These receptors were obtained from a woman in her twenties or thirties with Graves' hyperthyroidism. Both conserved end residues are part of each CDR3. A D gene is named only where the DNA matches it firmly. Where a row states a size, it is once, few, many or the class of an expanded clone; other rows omit it.

d_gene	j_gene	v_gene	abundance	CDR3nt	CDR3aa
NA	TRBJ2-5	TRBV7-9	NA	TGTGCCAGCAGCGAGGGGGGGAGTTTAGGAGAGACCCAGTACTTC	CASSEGGSLGETQYF
TRBD1	TRBJ1-4	TRBV12-3/TRBV12-4	many	TGTGCCAGCAGTCCCAGACAGGGGGCGGGTGAAAAACTGTTTTTT	CASSPRQGAGEKLFF
TRBD2	TRBJ2-5	TRBV29-1	NA	TGCAGCGCCTGGTCTCCCGGGACTAGCGGGATCGGTACCCAGTACTTC	CSAWSPGTSGIGTQYF
NA	TRBJ1-6	TRBV9	NA	TGTGCCAGCTCACCACTAGGGCTTAATTCACCCCTCCACTTT	CASSPLGLNSPLHF
NA	TRBJ1-2	TRBV4-2	many	TGTGCCAGCAGCCTTGCGGCCCGGGAGTCCCTTGGCTACACCTTC	CASSLAARESLGYTF
TRBD1	TRBJ1-5	TRBV9	many	TGTGCCAGCTCATCATCTCAGGGGGCGGTGGATCAGCCCCAGCATTTT	CASSSSQGAVDQPQHF
NA	TRBJ1-5	TRBV2	once	TGTGCCAGCAGTGAAGGAATAGGGAGACAGCCCCAGCATTTT	CASSEGIGRQPQHF
TRBD2	TRBJ2-7	TRBV28	NA	TGTGCCAGCAGTAGTAGCGGGAGAGTCGACTACGAGCAGTACTTC	CASSSSGRVDYEQYF
TRBD1	TRBJ1-1	TRBV3-1	NA	TGTGCCAGCAAGCGAAAGACAGGGGGCACTGAAGCTTTCTTT	CASKRKTGGTEAFF
NA	TRBJ1-2	TRBV6-5	many	TGTGCCAGCAGTAACGGGCCCGGTTTGGGTGGCTACACCTTC	CASSNGPGLGGYTF
NA	TRBJ1-4	TRBV15	NA	TGTGCCACCAGCAGCGTGGAGAGACAGAGCTCCCAACTGTTTTTT	CATSSVERQSSQLFF
NA	TRBJ2-5	TRBV15	NA	TGTGCCACCAGCAGCCGAGCAGTTCGGGTTCAAGAGACCCAGTACTTC	CATSSRAVRVQETQYF
NA	TRBJ1-5	TRBV7-2	NA	TGTGCCAGCAGGTTGAGCGGGATTCGTGTAGAGCATTTT	CASRLSGIRVEHF
NA	TRBJ1-2	TRBV29-1	many	TGCAGCGTTGCCCTACTGGGGCGTTTCTATGGCTACACCTTC	CSVALLGRFYGYTF
TRBD1	TRBJ1-4	TRBV10-3	many	TGTGCCATCAGCGAACAGGGGGCGAAACTGTTTTTT	CAISEQGAKLFF
NA	TRBJ1-1	TRBV10-3	once	TGTGCCATCAGGGTCGGGGGGGACACTGAAGCTTTCTTT	CAIRVGGDTEAFF
TRBD1	TRBJ2-6	TRBV20-1	many	TGCAGTATCTACAGGGGCTCTGGGGCCAACGTCCTGACTTTC	CSIYRGSGANVLTF
TRBD1	TRBJ1-2	TRBV9	NA	TGTGCCAGCAGCTCCGGACAGGGGTATAACTATGGCTACACCTTC	CASSSGQGYNYGYTF
NA	TRBJ1-1	TRBV20-1	many	TGCAGTGCGGCCCGGGGGGGCACTGAAGCTTTCTTT	CSAARGGTEAFF
NA	TRBJ2-2	TRBV12-3/TRBV12-4	many	TGTGCCAGCAAAATTATCACCGGGGAGCTGTTTTTT	CASKIITGELFF
NA	TRBJ2-5	TRBV20-1	many	TGCAGTGGAAATAGACAGACCCAAGAGACCCAGTACTTC	CSGNRQTQETQYF
NA	TRBJ1-5	TRBV27	few	TGTGCCAGCAGTTTATCCTACGGAGGGGATCAGCCCCAGCATTTT	CASSLSYGGDQPQHF
TRBD2	TRBJ2-2	TRBV7-9	many	TGTGCCAGCAGCCCGCAAGTTAGCGGGAGAGGCGCCGGGGAGCTGTTTTTT	CASSPQVSGRGAGELFF
NA	TRBJ1-2	TRBV7-8	NA	TGTGCCAGCACCAACCAGGCGCCGGGCTATGGCTACACCTTC	CASTNQAPGYGYTF
NA	TRBJ1-6	TRBV28	many	TGTGCCAGCAGTTTTTTCGGGAGTACACCCCTCCACTTT	CASSFFGSTPLHF
NA	TRBJ1-1	TRBV18	few	TGTGCCAGCTCACCGGAACAGACGAACACTGAAGCTTTCTTT	CASSPEQTNTEAFF
NA	TRBJ2-5	TRBV20-1	NA	TGCAGTGTGGGGAGGTTTACCCAAGAGACCCAGTACTTC	CSVGRFTQETQYF
NA	TRBJ1-3	TRBV7-2	NA	TGTGCCAGCAGCTTAAAGAAGGGGAAAAACGGAAACACCATATATTTT	CASSLKKGKNGNTIYF
NA	TRBJ2-5	TRBV10-3	many	TGTGCCATCAGTGAGGGGGCGAGGAGGGCGAAGGAGACCCAGTACTTC	CAISEGARRAKETQYF
NA	TRBJ2-5	TRBV18	many	TGTGCCAGCTCTCCCTCTTACGGATCTCAAGAGACCCAGTACTTC	CASSPSYGSQETQYF
TRBD2	TRBJ2-5	TRBV7-9	NA	TGTGCCAGCAGCTTCCCGGCTAGCGGGATCGGAGAGACCCAGTACTTC	CASSFPASGIGETQYF
TRBD1	TRBJ2-7	TRBV27	many	TGTGCCAGCAGTTTATCGTGGACAGGCTCCTACGAGCAGTACTTC	CASSLSWTGSYEQYF
NA	TRBJ1-1	TRBV5-1	NA	TGCGCCAGCAGCCAAACGCAGGGAAACACTGAAGCTTTCTTT	CASSQTQGNTEAFF
NA	TRBJ1-2	TRBV19	NA	TGTGCCAGTAGTATCGAGAGGACCTATGGCTACACCTTC	CASSIERTYGYTF
NA	TRBJ2-7	TRBV20-1	few	TGCAGTGCTAGTCCCGGGACGTCAAGCTCCTACGAGCAGTACTTC	CSASPGTSSSYEQYF
NA	TRBJ1-1	TRBV6-5	many	TGTGCCAGCAGTTACGGGGGGCGGCTGAACACTGAAGCTTTCTTT	CASSYGGRLNTEAFF
NA	TRBJ2-7	TRBV6-6	many	TGTGCCAGCAGTTACTTGGGGGCAGTAGCCTACGAGCAGTACTTC	CASSYLGAVAYEQYF
NA	TRBJ1-5	TRBV6-5	many	TGTGCCAGCAGTTACGGTGGAGTTAATCAGCCCCAGCATTTT	CASSYGGVNQPQHF
TRBD1	TRBJ1-2	TRBV2	NA	TGTGCCAGCCTTAACGCGGGGACAGGGGGGGGGGACTATGGCTACACCTTC	CASLNAGTGGGDYGYTF